Below, 4 T cell receptor beta chains from the same sample are listed, as sequenced in a study of shared clonotypes between healthy human individuals (dated by TCRdb to about 2020). To prepare the library, the immunoSEQ multiplex PCR assay was applied. What TCRdb holds here is the immuneACCESS table cut down to in-frame rearrangements. Part of the clones is not present; checked against another copy, under half of the missing clones reflect an unresolved V gene, and the others are unexplained. The sample contains millions of clones, 85% to 95% of them found a single time. The top ten clones comprise roughly 1.7% of the sample. CD8 naive samples consisted of CD45RO-negative cells that were positively selected for CCR7, yielding a CD45RA+CCR7+ population without TemRA cells. What was sequenced was naive CD8+ T cells from PBMCs. The cell subset or site label of this sample denotes: CD45RA+CCR7+. The source of these receptors is a man aged 18-30 years in good health. Some clones in this sample may be carry-over from other donors' samples.

The chain couples TRBV11-1 to TRBJ2-7, with D uncertain. The CDR3 extends over 15 amino acids. The germline V gene has CDR1 SGHAT and CDR2 FQDESV (reference sequence). Trimming took 1 base from V and 2 from J, leaving 12 bases between them. The CDR3 coding sequence is TGTGCCAGCAGCTTAGTTCCATTCCGGCCCTACGAGCAGTACTTC. This codes for CASSLVPFRPYEQYF.

CDR3 sequence: CASSPPGPNGIYEQYF. The DNA for the CDR3 is TGTGCCAGCAGTCCCCCCGGGCCAAACGGGATTTACGAGCAGTACTTC. This chain links TRBV28 with TRBJ2-7; maybe TRBD2 (5 bases). Trimming cost V 5 bases and J 4 bases, with 21 bases left between them. In germline, CDR1 is MDHEN, CDR2 SYDVKM. CDR3 length: 16 amino acids.

A single count supports this clone. The chain uses TRBV11-2 and TRBJ2-5; unclear D gene. The DNA end lines up better with TRBJ2-7; the J call may be wrong. This CDR3 spans 15 amino acids. Germline CDR1 SGHAT, CDR2 FQNNGV. The CDR3: CASSLAAGLSNEQYF. The CDR3 DNA reads as TGTGCCAGCAGCTTAGCGGCAGGTCTAAGCAACGAGCAGTACTTC.

This clone appeared a single time. The DNA for the CDR3 is TGTGCCAGCAGCTTAATCGATGAGGCCGTCGAGCAGTACTTC. Translated, it gives CASSLIDEAVEQYF. The chain couples TRBV11-2 to TRBJ2-7, with D hard to call. Germline-derived CDR1 and CDR2 are SGHAT and FQNNGV. This CDR3 comprises 14 residues. V shed 2 bases and J shed 6 bases, with 14 bases lying between them.